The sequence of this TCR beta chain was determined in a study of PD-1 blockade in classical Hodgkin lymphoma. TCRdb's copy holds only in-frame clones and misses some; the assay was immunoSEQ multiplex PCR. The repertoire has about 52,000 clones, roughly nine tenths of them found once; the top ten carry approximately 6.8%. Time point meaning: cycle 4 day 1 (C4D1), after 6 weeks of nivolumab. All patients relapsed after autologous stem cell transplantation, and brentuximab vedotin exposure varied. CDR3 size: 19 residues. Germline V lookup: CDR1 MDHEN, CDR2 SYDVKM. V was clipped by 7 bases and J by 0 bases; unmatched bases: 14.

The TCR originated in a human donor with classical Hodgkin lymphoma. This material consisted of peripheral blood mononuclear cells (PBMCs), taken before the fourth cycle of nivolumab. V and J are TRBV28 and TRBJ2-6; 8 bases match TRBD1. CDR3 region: CASTRSDRGRSSGANVLTF. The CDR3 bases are TGTGCCAGCACAAGATCAGACAGGGGACGAAGCTCTGGGGCCAACGTCCTGACTTTC. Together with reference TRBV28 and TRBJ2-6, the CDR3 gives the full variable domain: DVKVTQSSRYLVKRTGEKVFLECVQDMDHENMFWYRQDPGLGLRLIYFSYDVKMKEKGDIPEGYSVSREKKERFSLILESASTNQTSMYLCASTRSDRGRSSGANVLTFGAGSRLTVL.